Listed below are T cell receptor beta chains from one sample, sequenced in a study of T-cell memory formation after mild COVID-19. TCRdb itself ran the 5' RACE reads through MiXCR, one entry per CDR3 protein. Found here are just under 150,000 distinct CDR3 sequences, 6% of them singletons; the top ten hold 2% to 2.5%. The sequencing sample was made of PBMCs or a T cell subset sorted from them (not recorded which). Every receptor here comes from an adult woman who had mild COVID-19 (a few samples of this study predate the infection). Cell type and time point are not known. Both conserved end residues are part of each CDR3. Fields, in order: V gene, clone size, J gene, D gene, CDR3 protein, CDR3 DNA. A D gene is named only where the DNA matches it firmly. Size is stated for part of the rows, as once, few or many counts, or as a class when the clone is expanded.

TRBV9	-	TRBJ2-2	-	CASGGAGATVAGELFF	TGTGCCAGCGGAGGGGCGGGGGCCACTGTCGCCGGGGAGCTGTTTTTT
TRBV29-1	many	TRBJ2-5	TRBD2	CSVGGTRRETQYF	TGCAGCGTTGGGGGGACTAGAAGAGAGACCCAGTACTTC
TRBV12-3/TRBV12-4	many	TRBJ1-5	-	CASSFSGGNQPQHF	TGTGCCAGCAGTTTTTCTGGGGGTAATCAGCCCCAGCATTTT
TRBV5-1	-	TRBJ2-1	TRBD2	CATTPSGGYYNEQFF	TGCGCCACCACCCCTAGCGGGGGGTACTACAATGAGCAGTTCTTC
TRBV29-1	many	TRBJ2-1	TRBD1	CSVARDREDEQFF	TGCAGCGTTGCGAGGGACAGGGAGGATGAGCAGTTCTTC
TRBV4-1	many	TRBJ2-2	TRBD2	CASRSGTGNTGELFF	TGCGCCAGCAGGAGCGGGACGGGGAACACCGGGGAGCTGTTTTTT
TRBV20-1	many	TRBJ1-5	-	CSARSKGQPQHF	TGCAGTGCTAGATCGAAGGGTCAGCCCCAGCATTTT
TRBV25-1	-	TRBJ2-7	-	CASSEYGAGRLLRGQYF	TGTGCCAGCAGTGAATACGGCGCAGGACGGCTCCTACGAGGGCAGTACTTC
TRBV5-1	-	TRBJ1-4	-	CASRGNSATNEKLFF	TGCGCCAGCAGGGGGAACAGTGCAACTAATGAAAAACTGTTTTTT
TRBV2	-	TRBJ2-1	TRBD2	CASSDWGGSYNEQFF	TGTGCCAGCAGTGATTGGGGGGGCTCCTACAATGAGCAGTTCTTC
TRBV4-2	many	TRBJ2-1	TRBD2	CASSPPGRLAGNEQFF	TGTGCCAGCAGCCCCCCGGGGAGACTAGCGGGTAATGAGCAGTTCTTC
TRBV24-1	few	TRBJ2-5	-	CATSESNTRETQYF	TGTGCCACCAGTGAATCCAATACAAGAGAGACCCAGTACTTC
TRBV19	-	TRBJ1-5	-	CASSIPPVGSNQPQHF	TGTGCCAGTAGTATCCCCCCAGTGGGGAGTAATCAGCCCCAGCATTTT
TRBV19	many	TRBJ2-7	-	CASSIAAGYYEQYF	TGTGCCAGTAGTATAGCGGCCGGATACTACGAGCAGTACTTC
TRBV3-1	many	TRBJ2-1	TRBD2	CASSRGGSYNEQFF	TGTGCCAGCAGCCGCGGGGGCTCCTACAATGAGCAGTTCTTC
TRBV10-1	few	TRBJ1-5	-	CANKDRSEPQHF	TGCGCCAACAAAGACAGATCGGAGCCCCAGCATTTT
TRBV5-1	few	TRBJ2-1	-	CASSLGTTYNEQFF	TGCGCCAGCAGCTTGGGGACTACCTACAATGAGCAGTTCTTC
TRBV7-3	many	TRBJ2-5	-	CASSPPGTSETQYF	TGTGCCAGCAGCCCTCCGGGGACAAGCGAGACCCAGTACTTC
TRBV24-1	-	TRBJ1-6	-	CATSEGDSPLHF	TGTGCCACCAGTGAAGGGGATTCACCCCTCCACTTT
TRBV5-1	many	TRBJ2-2	-	CASSLRLNYGELFF	TGCGCCAGCAGCTTGCGGCTCAACTACGGGGAGCTGTTTTTT
TRBV24-1	few	TRBJ1-5	-	CATSDADGSETQHF	TGTGCCACCAGTGATGCGGACGGATCAGAGACCCAGCATTTT
TRBV27	-	TRBJ2-1	-	CDSSSPYRAERNEQFF	TGTGACAGCAGTTCCCCTTATAGGGCCGAGCGGAATGAGCAGTTCTTC
TRBV27	once	TRBJ1-2	TRBD1	CATDLQGGYGYTF	TGTGCCACCGACTTACAGGGGGGCTATGGCTACACCTTC
TRBV5-6	few	TRBJ2-1	TRBD2	CASSLVSGGEFF	TGTGCCAGCAGCTTGGTTAGCGGGGGGGAGTTCTTC
TRBV3-1	-	TRBJ2-1	TRBD2	CASSQAGLAHNEQFF	TGTGCCAGCAGCCAGGCGGGACTAGCTCACAATGAGCAGTTCTTC
TRBV6-1	-	TRBJ1-1	-	CASSESRTEAFF	TGTGCCAGCAGTGAATCACGAACTGAAGCTTTCTTT
TRBV7-8	few	TRBJ2-3	-	CASSYRAYLTDTQYF	TGTGCCAGCAGCTATCGGGCCTACCTCACAGATACGCAGTATTTT
TRBV3-1	-	TRBJ2-6	-	CASSPQISGANVLTF	TGTGCCAGCAGCCCACAGATTTCTGGGGCCAACGTCCTGACTTTC
TRBV29-1	-	TRBJ2-2	TRBD2	CSVERLREGTGELFF	TGCAGCGTTGAACGTCTCAGGGAGGGCACCGGGGAGCTGTTTTTT
TRBV18	-	TRBJ2-7	TRBD1	CASSRGQGGSYEQYF	TGTGCCAGCTCACGGGGACAGGGGGGCTCCTACGAGCAGTACTTC
TRBV27	many	TRBJ2-3	-	CASSRIQYTDTQYF	TGTGCCAGCAGTCGAATCCAGTATACAGATACGCAGTATTTT
TRBV4-2	-	TRBJ2-6	-	CASSQARTGTGANVLTF	TGTGCCAGCAGCCAAGCCCGAACAGGGACTGGGGCCAACGTCCTGACTTTC
TRBV20-1	many	TRBJ2-7	-	CSAGLSYEQYF	TGCAGTGCTGGACTCTCCTACGAGCAGTACTTC
TRBV5-1	-	TRBJ1-4	TRBD1	CASSPTTGHTTNEKLFF	TGCGCCAGCAGCCCGACGACAGGGCACACAACTAATGAAAAACTGTTTTTT
TRBV4-1	-	TRBJ2-7	TRBD2	CASSRDRTSGGVEQYF	TGCGCCAGCAGCCGCGACCGGACTAGCGGGGGGGTCGAGCAGTACTTC
TRBV5-5	few	TRBJ2-1	-	CASSLRASSFYNEQFF	TGTGCCAGCAGCTTGAGGGCCAGCTCGTTCTACAATGAGCAGTTCTTC
TRBV7-6	many	TRBJ2-7	-	CASSPLGRTALEQYF	TGTGCCAGCAGCCCTCTGGGACGGACCGCCCTCGAGCAGTACTTC
TRBV5-1	many	TRBJ2-7	-	CASSFSPPTKGGNEQYF	TGCGCCAGCAGCTTCAGCCCTCCGACGAAAGGTGGCAACGAGCAGTACTTC
TRBV5-1	many	TRBJ2-3	-	CASSLIGGTDTQYF	TGCGCCAGCAGCTTGATAGGAGGCACAGATACGCAGTATTTT
TRBV6-5	-	TRBJ2-7	-	CASSQPVRGVAYEQYF	TGTGCCAGCAGCCAACCGGTCCGGGGCGTCGCCTACGAGCAGTACTTC
TRBV20-1	many	TRBJ2-5	-	CSARQAGARETQYF	TGCAGTGCTAGACAGGCGGGGGCGCGGGAGACCCAGTACTTC
TRBV5-1	-	TRBJ2-1	TRBD2	CASSLGSIAGGLNEQFF	TGCGCCAGCAGCTTGGGTTCTATAGCGGGAGGGCTGAATGAGCAGTTCTTC
TRBV12-3/TRBV12-4	many	TRBJ2-1	TRBD2	CASSLVSGSRSEQFF	TGTGCCAGCAGTTTAGTAAGCGGGAGTCGAAGTGAGCAGTTCTTC
TRBV7-2	-	TRBJ1-2	TRBD1	CASSFDRAEAANYGYTF	TGTGCCAGCAGCTTTGACAGGGCTGAAGCTGCTAACTATGGCTACACCTTC
TRBV18	many	TRBJ2-7	-	CASSPLRTIQGSPPYEQYF	TGTGCCAGCTCACCACTAAGAACGATCCAGGGTTCCCCACCCTACGAGCAGTACTTC
TRBV3-1	few	TRBJ1-2	-	CASSQGQKPPQGTGYGYTF	TGTGCCAGCAGCCAAGGACAAAAACCCCCCCAGGGGACGGGCTATGGCTACACCTTC
TRBV6-2/TRBV6-3	few	TRBJ2-7	TRBD1	CASSYGTGSTTRPPSYEQYF	TGTGCCAGCAGCTATGGGACAGGGTCGACGACTCGTCCCCCCTCCTACGAGCAGTACTTC
TRBV6-2/TRBV6-3	-	TRBJ1-5	-	CASGNNQPQHF	TGTGCCAGTGGAAACAATCAGCCCCAGCATTTT
TRBV6-2/TRBV6-3	many	TRBJ2-5	-	CASSASQETQYF	TGTGCCAGCAGTGCCAGCCAAGAGACCCAGTACTTC
TRBV5-1	-	TRBJ2-3	TRBD2	CASGTSGGSDTQYF	TGCGCCAGCGGGACTAGCGGGGGGTCCGATACGCAGTATTTT
TRBV29-1	many	TRBJ2-3	TRBD2	CSSSLAGKSTDTQYF	TGCAGCAGCAGCCTAGCGGGGAAAAGCACAGATACGCAGTATTTT
TRBV7-9	many	TRBJ2-5	TRBD2	CASSPSGTQETQYF	TGTGCCAGCAGCCCTAGCGGGACACAAGAGACCCAGTACTTC
TRBV5-1	many	TRBJ2-1	-	CASSLGGTHNEQFF	TGCGCCAGCAGCTTGGGTGGGACCCACAATGAGCAGTTCTTC
TRBV7-9	many	TRBJ2-5	-	CASSSLPGRSGETQYF	TGTGCCAGCAGCTCACTTCCGGGGAGGTCAGGGGAGACCCAGTACTTC
TRBV7-8	many	TRBJ2-1	TRBD1	CASSTRQGSNEQFF	TGTGCCAGCAGCACCAGACAGGGTAGTAATGAGCAGTTCTTC
TRBV5-1	many	TRBJ2-7	-	CASSVTGPRGNEQYF	TGCGCCAGCAGCGTTACCGGCCCCCGGGGGAACGAGCAGTACTTC
TRBV5-1	few	TRBJ1-2	TRBD1	CASSLGDRERGYTF	TGCGCCAGCAGCTTGGGAGACAGGGAACGAGGCTACACCTTC
TRBV6-1	-	TRBJ1-1	-	CASSELGGVGGTEAFF	TGTGCCAGCAGCGAACTGGGGGGGGTAGGGGGCACTGAAGCTTTCTTT
TRBV7-2	-	TRBJ2-2	TRBD1	CASSLTGANTGELFF	TGTGCCAGCAGCTTGACAGGGGCGAACACCGGGGAGCTGTTTTTT
TRBV12-3/TRBV12-4	many	TRBJ2-1	-	CASSLGLGGYNEQFF	TGTGCCAGCAGCCTAGGGCTCGGGGGATACAATGAGCAGTTCTTC